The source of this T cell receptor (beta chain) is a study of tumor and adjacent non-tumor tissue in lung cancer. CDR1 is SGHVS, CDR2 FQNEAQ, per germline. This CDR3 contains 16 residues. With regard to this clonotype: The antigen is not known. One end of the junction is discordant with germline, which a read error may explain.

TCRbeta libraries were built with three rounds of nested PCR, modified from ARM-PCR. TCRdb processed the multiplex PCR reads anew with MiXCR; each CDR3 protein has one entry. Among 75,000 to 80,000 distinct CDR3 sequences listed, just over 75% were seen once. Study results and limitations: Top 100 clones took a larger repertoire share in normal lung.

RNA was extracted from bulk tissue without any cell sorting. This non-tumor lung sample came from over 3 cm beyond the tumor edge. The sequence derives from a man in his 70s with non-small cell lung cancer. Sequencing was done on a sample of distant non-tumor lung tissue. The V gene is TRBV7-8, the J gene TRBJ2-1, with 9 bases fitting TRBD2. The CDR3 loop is CASSSKGTSLYNKQFF. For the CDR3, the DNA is TGTGCCAGTAGCTCCAAAGGGACTAGCTTGTACAATAAGCAGTTCTTC.